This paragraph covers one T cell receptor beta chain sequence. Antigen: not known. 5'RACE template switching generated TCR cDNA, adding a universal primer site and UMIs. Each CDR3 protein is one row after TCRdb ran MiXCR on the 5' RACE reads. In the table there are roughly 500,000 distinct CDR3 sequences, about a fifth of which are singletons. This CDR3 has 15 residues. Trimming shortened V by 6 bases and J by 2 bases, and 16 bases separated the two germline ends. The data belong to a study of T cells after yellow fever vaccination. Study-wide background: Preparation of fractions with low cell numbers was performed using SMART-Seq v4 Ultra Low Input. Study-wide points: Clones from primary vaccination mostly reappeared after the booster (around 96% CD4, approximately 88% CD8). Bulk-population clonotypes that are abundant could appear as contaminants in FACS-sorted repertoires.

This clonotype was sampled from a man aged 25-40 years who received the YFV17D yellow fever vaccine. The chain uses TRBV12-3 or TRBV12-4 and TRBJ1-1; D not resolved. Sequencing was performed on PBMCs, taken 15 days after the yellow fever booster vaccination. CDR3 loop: CASSPRASSNTEAFF. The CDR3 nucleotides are TGTGCCAGCAGCCCCCGGGCTTCTTCAAACACTGAAGCTTTCTTT.